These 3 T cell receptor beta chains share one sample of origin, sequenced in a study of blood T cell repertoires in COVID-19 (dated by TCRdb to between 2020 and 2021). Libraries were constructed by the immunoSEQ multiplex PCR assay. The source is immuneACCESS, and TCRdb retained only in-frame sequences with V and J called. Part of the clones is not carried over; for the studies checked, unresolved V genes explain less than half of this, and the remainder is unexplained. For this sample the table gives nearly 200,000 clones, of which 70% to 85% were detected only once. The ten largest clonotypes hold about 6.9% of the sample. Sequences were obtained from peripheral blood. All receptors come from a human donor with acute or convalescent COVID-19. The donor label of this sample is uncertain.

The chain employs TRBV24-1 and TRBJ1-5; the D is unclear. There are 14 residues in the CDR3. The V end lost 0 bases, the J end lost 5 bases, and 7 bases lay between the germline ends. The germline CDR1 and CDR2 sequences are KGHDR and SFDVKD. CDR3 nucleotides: TGTGCCACCAGTGATTTGGTCAGTTATCAGCCCCAGCATTTT. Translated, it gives CATSDLVSYQPQHF.

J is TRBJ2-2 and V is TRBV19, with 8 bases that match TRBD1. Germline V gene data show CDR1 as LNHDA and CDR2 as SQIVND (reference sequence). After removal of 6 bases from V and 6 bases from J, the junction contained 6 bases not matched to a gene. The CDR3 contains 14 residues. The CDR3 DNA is TGTGCCAGTAGCCTGGGACAGGTGTCCGGGGAGCTGTTTTTT. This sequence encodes CASSLGQVSGELFF. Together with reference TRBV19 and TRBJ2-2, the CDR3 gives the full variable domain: DGGITQSPKYLFRKEGQNVTLSCEQNLNHDAMYWYRQDPGQGLRLIYYSQIVNDFQKGDIAEGYSVSREKKESFPLTVTSAQKNPTAFYLCASSLGQVSGELFFGEGSRLTVL.

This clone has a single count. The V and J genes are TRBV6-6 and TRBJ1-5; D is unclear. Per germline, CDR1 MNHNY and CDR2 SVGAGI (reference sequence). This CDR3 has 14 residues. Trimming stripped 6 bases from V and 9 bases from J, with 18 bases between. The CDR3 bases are TGTGCCAGCAGCCCCCCCGGGATGGCTTGGCCCCAGCATTTT. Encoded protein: CASSPPGMAWPQHF.